This TCR beta chain was sequenced during a study of cytomegalovirus exposure and HLA in healthy donors. Per the germline V gene, CDR1 is ENHRY and CDR2 is SYGVKD. This CDR3 is built from 13 residues. A multiplex PCR was run with 60 Vbeta primers and 13 Jbeta primers. The table came from immunoSEQ multiplex PCR; TCRdb's copy has only in-frame clones and leaves some out. The repertoire consists of fewer than 100,000 clones, with about 80% occurring once and the leading ten covering over 3%. Whole-study results and caveats: CMV serostatus was the sole immune exposure data available.

In regard to this clone: Its antigen is unknown. The germline gene is not matched at one end of the junction; a read error may be the cause.

The sequence came from a man aged 35-49 years in good health and CMV-seronegative. The genes are TRBV10-3 and TRBJ2-3; D is perhaps TRBD2 (5 bases). Sequenced material: PBMCs. The CDR3 DNA reads as TGTGCAATCAACGGCGGGAGCACAGATACGCAGTATTTT. Its translation: CAINGGSTDTQYF.